One and the same sample provided the 28 T cell receptor beta chains below, sequenced in a study of blood T cell repertoires in COVID-19. TCRdb keeps only in-frame clones here, not all; method: immunoSEQ multiplex PCR. Among some 160,000 clones listed, approximately 80% were seen once. The sample taken for sequencing was peripheral blood. These receptors all stem from a woman between 50 and 59 years old with acute or convalescent COVID-19.

The genes are TRBV27 and TRBJ1-4, with D perhaps TRBD1 (5 bases). V was clipped by 4 bases and J by 7 bases, with 16 bases between them. Germline CDR1 MNHEY, CDR2 SMNVEV (reference sequence). The CDR3 loop spans 15 amino acids. CDR3 loop: CASSSGTGGVEKLFF. The CDR3, as DNA: TGTGCCAGCAGTTCCGGAACCGGAGGGGTTGAAAAACTGTTTTTT.

The gene calls are TRBV19 and TRBJ2-3; maybe TRBD1 (5 bases). This CDR3 has 14 residues. Looked up from germline, CDR1 is LNHDA and CDR2 is SQIVND (reference sequence). V gave up 5 bases and J gave up 4 bases, with 13 bases separating them. The CDR3 DNA sequence: TGTGCCAGTAGTCCCACCCCACAGGCAGATACGCAGTATTTT. This codes for CASSPTPQADTQYF.

The chain is built from TRBV6-2 or TRBV6-3 and TRBJ1-6, with TRBD1 as a possible D gene (6 bases). The CDR3 is made up of 12 amino acids. Germline V lookup: CDR1 MNHEY, CDR2 SVGEGT. Trimming took 5 bases from V and 7 from J, leaving 6 bases between them. Here the CDR3 DNA reads TGTGCCAGCAGTACAGGGAATTCACCCCTCCACTTT. Its protein is CASSTGNSPLHF.

The CDR3 DNA sequence: TGTGCCAGCAGCGGACAGACAGGGGCTAGTACAGATACGCAGTATTTT. It specifies CASSGQTGASTDTQYF. This chain uses TRBV7-8 with TRBJ2-3, with 8 bases matching TRBD1. The CDR3 contains 16 residues. From germline, CDR1 is SGHVS and CDR2 FQNEAQ. Trimming at V came to 5 bases and at J to 3 bases, leaving 10 bases not matched to a gene.

This clone was seen a single time. The V and J genes are TRBV7-9 and TRBJ1-3, with D unclear. V dropped 4 bases and J dropped 7 bases, with 17 bases sitting between them. There are 15 residues in the CDR3. Germline CDR1 and CDR2: SEHNR and FQNEAQ (reference sequence). The CDR3 DNA reads TGTGCCAGCAGCTCACCCCCGCTATTTGGTAACACCATATATTTT. Translation gives CASSSPPLFGNTIYF.

The DNA for the CDR3 is TGTGCCAGTAGTCCCACAGGCACAGATACGCAGTATTTT. It is translated as CASSPTGTDTQYF. The V gene is TRBV19, the J gene TRBJ2-3; D ambiguous. This CDR3 is 13 amino acids long. V was clipped by 5 bases and J by 1 base, with 7 bases between them. Germline V CDR1 and CDR2: LNHDA, SQIVND (reference sequence).

J is TRBJ1-2 and V is TRBV29-1; 7 bases align to TRBD1. Germline V gene sequence: CDR1 SQVTM, CDR2 ANQGSEA. V was pared by 2 bases and J by 4 bases, with 19 bases of the junction left unmatched. CDR3 length: 18 amino acids. The CDR3: CSVETVETGIFSGYGYTF. The CDR3, as DNA: TGCAGCGTTGAAACAGTAGAGACAGGGATTTTCTCGGGCTATGGCTACACCTTC.

The V call is TRBV19, the J call TRBJ1-5, with a possible D match to TRBD1 (6 bases). Looked up from germline, CDR1 is LNHDA and CDR2 is SQIVND (reference sequence). The CDR3 totals 15 residues. The ends were cut back, 9 bases at V and 3 bases at J, with 18 bases in the middle. The CDR3 DNA reads as TGTGCCAGGCCCAACTACGGACAGTTCAATCAGCCCCAGCATTTT. Amino acids: CARPNYGQFNQPQHF.

This rearrangement joins TRBV19 to TRBJ2-3, with TRBD2 matching over 8 bases. Germline trimming cut 5 bases from V and 2 bases from J; bases unmatched to any gene: 12. CDR1 LNHDA and CDR2 SQIVND come from the germline V gene (reference sequence). CDR3 length equals 17 residues. CDR3 residues: CASSPREAGAYTDTQYF. CDR3 in DNA: TGTGCCAGTAGTCCCCGGGAAGCGGGGGCCTACACAGATACGCAGTATTTT. Supplemented by reference TRBV19 and TRBJ2-3, the full variable domain reads DGGITQSPKYLFRKEGQNVTLSCEQNLNHDAMYWYRQDPGQGLRLIYYSQIVNDFQKGDIAEGYSVSREKKESFPLTVTSAQKNPTAFYLCASSPREAGAYTDTQYFGPGTRLTVL.

This clone appeared a single time. This chain uses TRBV21-1 with TRBJ1-6. TRBV21-1 is reported as a pseudogene. The CDR3 runs to 15 residues. As DNA, the CDR3 is TGTGCCAGCAGCAACAAATCGAGCCTTGATTCACCCCTCCACTTT. Its protein product is CASSNKSSLDSPLHF.

The V gene is TRBV7-3, the J gene TRBJ1-2, with 8 bases fitting TRBD1. Germline V lookup: CDR1 SGHTA, CDR2 FQGTGA. Trimming took 5 bases from V and 6 from J; bases not matched to a gene: 8. The CDR3 is 14 residues long. The CDR3 sequence: CASSATLQGDGYTF. The CDR3 nucleotides read TGTGCCAGCAGCGCAACCCTACAGGGGGATGGCTACACCTTC.

This clone has only a few counts. This chain connects TRBV28 to TRBJ1-5, with D possibly matching TRBD1 (6 bases). Per the germline V gene, CDR1 is MDHEN and CDR2 is SYDVKM. The CDR3 spans 15 residues. Trimming pared 6 bases from V and 7 bases from J, leaving 19 bases between. This CDR3 is CASSPRRGNSQPQHF. The CDR3 DNA sequence: TGTGCCAGCAGCCCAAGAAGGGGGAATAGCCAGCCCCAGCATTTT.

This clone was observed at least ten times. The chain recombines TRBV7-2 with TRBJ1-5; D unresolved. The V gene lost 1 base and the J gene lost 7 bases, with 11 bases spanning the gap. The CDR3 extends over 14 amino acids. Germline V gives CDR1 SGHTA, CDR2 FQGNSA. The CDR3 sequence: CASSLVGGGQPQHF. The DNA of the CDR3 is TGTGCCAGCAGCTTAGTGGGTGGAGGGCAGCCCCAGCATTTT.

This chain joins TRBV12-3 or TRBV12-4 and TRBJ2-1; a possible D gene is TRBD2 (5 bases). This CDR3 spans 12 amino acids. V lost 2 bases and J lost 9, with 8 bases in between. The CDR3 sequence: CASSLLEAEQFF. The DNA of the CDR3 is TGTGCCAGCAGTTTATTGGAGGCTGAGCAGTTCTTC.

This clone was observed a handful of times. The V call is TRBV7-9, the J call TRBJ2-7, with D possibly matching TRBD1 (5 bases). Trimming took off 2 bases at V and 0 bases at J, with 14 bases between the two ends. Germline values: CDR1 SEHNR, CDR2 FQNEAQ (reference sequence). The length of the CDR3 is 16 residues. Written as DNA, the CDR3 is TGTGCCAGCAGCTTAACACGAACAGGACACTCCTACGAGCAGTACTTC. Protein product: CASSLTRTGHSYEQYF.

V is TRBV19 and J is TRBJ1-2, with TRBD1 as a possible D gene (5 bases). Germline V gene lookup returns CDR1 LNHDA and CDR2 SQIVND (reference sequence). Trimming left V 5 bases short and J 2 bases short, with 6 bases between. This CDR3 is 12 amino acids long. The CDR3 here is CASSSGNYGYTF. CDR3 DNA sequence: TGTGCCAGTAGTTCAGGGAACTATGGCTACACCTTC.

The chain couples TRBV3-1 (or the pseudogene TRBV3-2) to TRBJ1-1; 7 bases are a match to TRBD1. Germline CDR1 and CDR2: LGHDT and YNNKEL (reference sequence). J was trimmed by 3 bases and V by 5 bases; bases with no gene match: 3. The CDR3 has 13 amino acids. DNA of the CDR3: TGTGCCAGCAGCGAACAGGGGTACACTGAAGCTTTCTTT. Protein: CASSEQGYTEAFF.

The J gene is TRBJ1-2, the V gene TRBV19; 9 bases agree with TRBD1. The CDR3 consists of 14 residues. Germline V CDR1 and CDR2: LNHDA, SQIVND (reference sequence). Trimming removed 3 bases from V and 3 bases from J; junction bases left unmatched: 2. The CDR3 DNA sequence: TGTGCCAGTAGTATGACAGGGGGAGACTATGGCTACACCTTC. It translates to CASSMTGGDYGYTF.

The chain uses TRBV18 and TRBJ1-4, with TRBD1 matching 9 bases. There are 14 residues in the CDR3. Germline V gene sequence: CDR1 KGHSH, CDR2 LQKENI. Trimming cost V 5 bases and J 5 bases; bases outside gene matches: 3. CDR3 in amino acids: CASSTGTGNEKLFF. The CDR3 region has the DNA TGTGCCAGCTCAACCGGGACAGGGAATGAAAAACTGTTTTTT. The complete variable domain, with remaining parts taken from reference TRBV18 and TRBJ1-4, reads NAGVMQNPRHLVRRRGQEARLRCSPMKGHSHVYWYRQLPEEGLKFMVYLQKENIIDESGMPKERFSAEFPKEGPSILRIQQVVRGDSAAYFCASSTGTGNEKLFFGSGTQLSVL.

This chain joins TRBV10-1 and TRBJ1-1; 9 bases are shared with TRBD1. V gave up 6 bases and J gave up 7 bases; unmatched junction bases: 9. The CDR3 has 14 residues. Germline V gene sequence: CDR1 WNHNN, CDR2 SYGVQD (reference sequence). This CDR3 reads CASRDRGGSIEAFF. Written as DNA, the CDR3 is TGCGCCAGCAGGGACAGGGGAGGCTCTATTGAAGCTTTCTTT.

This clone was counted a few times. The rearrangement uses TRBV18 and TRBJ2-5; tentative D call: TRBD2 (6 bases). V shed 0 bases and J shed 6 bases, with 14 bases lying between them. In germline, CDR1 is KGHSH, CDR2 LQKENI. This CDR3 contains 15 residues. Written as DNA, the CDR3 is TGTGCCAGCTCACCACCGCAGCAGGGCGGGAAGACCCAGTACTTC. Translation: CASSPPQQGGKTQYF.

This chain links TRBV11-2 with TRBJ1-6; weak D call: TRBD1 (5 bases). The V gene's germline CDR1 is SGHAT and CDR2 FQNNGV. The CDR3 contains 12 residues. Trimming removed 4 bases at V and 12 bases at J, with 10 bases between. As DNA, the CDR3 is TGTGCCAGCAGCTCCGGGAGGGGACCCCTCCACTTT. It yields the protein CASSSGRGPLHF.

The rearrangement joins TRBV7-3 to TRBJ2-1; 13 bases are shared with TRBD2. The V and J ends lost 5 bases and 5 bases, in that order; junction bases with no gene match: 3. Germline-derived CDR1 and CDR2 are SGHTA and FQGTGA. The CDR3 has 15 residues. CDR3 in amino acids: CASSRGLAGNNEQFF. The CDR3 nucleotides read TGTGCCAGCAGCCGGGGACTAGCGGGGAACAATGAGCAGTTCTTC.

The chain uses TRBV28 and TRBJ2-1, with D possibly matching TRBD1 (5 bases). From germline, CDR1 is MDHEN and CDR2 SYDVKM. Between the trimmed V and J ends, which lost 4 bases and 10 bases, there was a span of 20 bases. The CDR3 sequence is 15 residues long. In DNA form, the CDR3 reads TGTGCCAGCAGTTCCCCACTCCCAGGGAATCAAGAGCAGTTCTTC. The encoded protein is CASSSPLPGNQEQFF. The variable domain in full, completed from reference TRBV28 and TRBJ2-1, reads DVKVTQSSRYLVKRTGEKVFLECVQDMDHENMFWYRQDPGLGLRLIYFSYDVKMKEKGDIPEGYSVSREKKERFSLILESASTNQTSMYLCASSSPLPGNQEQFFGPGTRLTVL.

The V call is TRBV6-6, the J call TRBJ1-1, with D uncertain. The V end lost 6 bases, the J end lost 0 bases, and 8 bases lay between the germline ends. Per germline, CDR1 MNHNY and CDR2 SVGAGI (reference sequence). CDR3 length: 13 amino acids. The CDR3 DNA is TGTGCCAGCAGCCGAGAGTTGAACACTGAAGCTTTCTTT. This translates into CASSRELNTEAFF.

The rearrangement links TRBV15 to TRBJ1-4; 9 bases agree with TRBD1. The CDR3 has 17 amino acids. The V and J ends lost 9 bases and 5 bases, in that order; junction bases with no gene match: 16. CDR1 LNHNV and CDR2 YYDKDF come from the germline V gene (reference sequence). The CDR3: CATESRTGARWNEKLFF. Written as DNA, the CDR3 is TGTGCCACGGAGAGTCGGACAGGGGCCAGGTGGAATGAAAAACTGTTTTTT.

This chain links TRBV7-2 with TRBJ1-3; 10 bases map to TRBD1. The CDR3 loop spans 15 amino acids. Germline CDR1 and CDR2: SGHTA and FQGNSA. Trimming cost V 6 bases and J 8 bases; bases outside gene matches: 10. This CDR3 is CASRKTGTGVDTIYF. The CDR3 coding sequence is TGTGCCAGCAGGAAAACCGGGACAGGGGTAGACACCATATATTTT.

This clone was recorded once. The chain employs TRBV30 and TRBJ1-1, with D tentatively TRBD1 (6 bases). V gave up 8 bases and J gave up 10 bases, with 20 bases separating them. The CDR3 sequence is 12 residues long. Germline lookup yields CDR1 GTSNPN and CDR2 SVGIG (reference sequence). CDR3 coding DNA: TGTGCCGCTACAGGGATTACTAGAGGAGCTTTCTTT. The encoded protein is CAATGITRGAFF. Drawing the rest from reference TRBV30 and TRBJ1-1, the complete variable domain is SQTIHQWPATLVQPVGSPLSLECTVEGTSNPNLYWYRQAAGRGLQLLFYSVGIGQISSEVPQNLSASRPQDRQFILSSKKLLLSDSGFYLCAATGITRGAFFGQGTRLTVV.